The following is a TCR beta chain sequence with its context. There are a few counts of this clone. The antigen it recognizes is unknown. No much larger clone exists at a distance of one base, and base qualities are not known. At the junction V is shortened by 2 bases and J by 1 base, with 9 bases in between. CDR1 and CDR2, looked up from the germline V gene, are MNHNS and SASEGT. The CDR3 sequence holds 14 residues, the cysteine and phenylalanine included. Solely the CDR3 DNA is kept, with 42 bases framed from the first base. This record comes from a study of blood T cell repertoires in COVID-19 (dated by TCRdb to 2020 to 2021). Regarding the research as a whole: Samples covering the acute and convalescent phases of COVID-19 were provided by collaborators in the United States, Italy and Spain. The material from the prospective study consisted of cDNA or gDNA derived from T cells, B-cell-depleted T cells, or PBMCs. Subjects who had been exposed to COVID-19, were actively infected with it, or had recovered from it provided the deeply sampled blood TCRbeta repertoires that made up the dataset. The repertoires were released in a freely available public database meant as a resource for research on the immune response to SARS-CoV-2. The samples were drawn from two sources: the first 160 participants of the ongoing ImmuneRACE study, and 1,254 subjects contributed by 6 global collaborators. Nearly every sample came with metadata listing a de-identified subject ID, COVID-19 status, age in years and sex. HLA class I and class II types, where available, came from metadata supplied by the sample provider rather than from assay-based typing.

TCRbeta CDR3 regions were amplified from genomic DNA by means of the immunoSEQ Assay, a bias-controlled multiplex PCR. The authors' analysis ran thus. The number of nucleated cells in each sample was estimated by amplification of reference gene primers within the assay. To quantify the absolute abundance of each unique TCRbeta CDR3 rearrangement, sequence reads were collapsed and filtered. For each sample, productive Simpson clonality was calculated by taking the square root of Simpson's diversity index across productive rearrangements. In its TCRdb copy, this immuneACCESS table keeps in-frame sequences only and misses some clones. Where compared with another copy, unresolved V genes explain less than half of these, and the others have no known cause. D and trimming come from the DNA, and the V and J calls and clone size come from that table. Across this sample there are about 430,000 clones, with roughly 90% seen only once. The ten largest clonotypes hold 1.4% to 1.5% of the sample.

Enrolling through a virtual design, the prospective study's participants ranged in age from roughly 18 to 90 years and lived across some 22 United States geographic areas. In the prospective study, cohorts were assigned on the basis of participant-reported clinical history obtained from a screening survey and a study questionnaire. Exposed participants were defined as having been in contact with someone with a PCR-confirmed or clinician-diagnosed COVID-19 case within 2 weeks of study entry. In the prospective study, mobile phlebotomists collected whole blood, serum and a nasopharyngeal or oropharyngeal swab from each participant. Prospective study participants could optionally give additional blood draws and questionnaires over an approximately 2-month period. Before DNA extraction, prospective study blood samples were shipped either frozen or at room temperature. General study outcomes and caveats: The quantity of clinical and demographic metadata differed by source and by participant and was supplied without curation.

The sequencing sample was made of PBMCs or T cells enriched from blood (not recorded which). The TCR comes from a woman aged 18-29 years who had been exposed to COVID-19. The sequence joins TRBV6-1 to TRBJ2-7, and possibly TRBD2, on 5 matching bases. CDR3 protein: CASSEPGISYEQYF. The sequence in DNA is TGTGCCAGCAGTGAACCCGGGATTTCCTACGAGCAGTACTTC.